The 21 T cell receptor beta chains in this list originate from one sample, sequenced in a study of OX40 agonist ivuxolimab in advanced cancers. The protocol was immunoSEQ multiplex PCR, while the TCRdb copy is restricted to in-frame clones and leaves out a portion. The sample consists of almost 85,000 clones, roughly 86% of them appearing once. The specimen comprised CD4+ or CD8+ T cells sorted from blood, sampled in a trial of the OX40 agonist ivuxolimab. All receptors come from an adult with an advanced solid tumor such as melanoma, head and neck, liver or kidney cancer.

The rearrangement links TRBV11-3 to TRBJ2-1; D remains ambiguous. Between the trimmed V and J ends, which lost 5 bases and 6 bases, there was a span of 17 bases. This CDR3 has 15 residues. In germline, CDR1 is SGHNT, CDR2 YENEEA. CDR3: CASSTYMGKGNEQFF. The CDR3 DNA is TGTGCCAGCAGCACCTATATGGGGAAAGGCAATGAGCAGTTCTTC.

This clone has just one count. The chain has TRBV29-1 and TRBJ1-2; a possible D gene is TRBD1 (5 bases). Germline CDR1 is SQVTM and CDR2 is ANQGSEA. Trimming shortened V by 5 bases and J by 3 bases, and 7 bases separated the two germline ends. This CDR3 is built from 11 residues. CDR3 coding DNA: TGCAGCGTTAGAGGGGACTATGGCTACACCTTC. Translating gives CSVRGDYGYTF.

The chain links TRBV13 to TRBJ2-1; TRBD1 or TRBD2 may be the D gene (5 bases each). Germline assignment: CDR1 PRHDT and CDR2 FYEKMQ (reference sequence). CDR3 length: 18 residues. Trimming pared 4 bases from V and 1 base from J, leaving 20 bases between. CDR3 sequence reads: CASSSRDPAAPSYNEQFF. Written as DNA, the CDR3 is TGTGCCAGCAGCTCCCGGGACCCAGCAGCGCCATCCTACAATGAGCAGTTCTTC.

V is TRBV7-8 and J is TRBJ1-1, with a weak D call TRBD1 (6 bases). Looked up from germline, CDR1 is SGHVS and CDR2 is FQNEAQ. The CDR3 has 16 amino acids. Trimming stripped 5 bases from V and 0 bases from J, with 16 bases between. DNA of the CDR3: TGTGCCAGCAGCCACGACAGGAGTTCGGTGAACACTGAAGCTTTCTTT. Translating gives CASSHDRSSVNTEAFF.

This chain joins TRBV12-5 and TRBJ2-3, with a possible D match to TRBD2 (6 bases). Germline CDR1 and CDR2: LGHNT and FRNRAP. V dropped 2 bases and J dropped 3 bases, with 15 bases sitting between them. CDR3 length: 16 residues. Written as DNA, the CDR3 is TGTGCTAGTGGTTTGCTCCGACTAGTTACTACAGATACGCAGTATTTT. Encoded protein: CASGLLRLVTTDTQYF.

V and J are TRBV2 and TRBJ2-1, with 11 bases fitting TRBD2. Germline-derived CDR1 and CDR2 are SNHLY and FYNNEI. The CDR3 extends over 14 amino acids. The ends lost 5 bases at V and 6 bases at J; junction bases unmatched: 3. The CDR3 spells CASSIAGGFNEQFF. CDR3 in DNA: TGTGCCAGCAGTATAGCGGGGGGGTTCAATGAGCAGTTCTTC.

This chain uses TRBV5-6 with TRBJ2-7, with a weak D call TRBD2 (5 bases). Germline V gene sequence: CDR1 SGHDT, CDR2 YYEEEE. This CDR3 region has 13 residues. V lost 3 bases and J 7 bases, leaving 14 bases between the germline ends. The CDR3 DNA reads TGTGCCAGCAGCTCCGTAGGAGCGGATGAGCAGTACTTC. Translating it yields CASSSVGADEQYF.

The table lists this clone with a few counts. V gene TRBV20-1 combines with J gene TRBJ2-7, with 8 bases aligning to TRBD1. Germline CDR1 reads DFQATT; CDR2 reads SNEGSKA (reference sequence). The CDR3 has 11 amino acids. Trimming took 0 bases from V and 9 from J; bases not matched to a gene: 1. In DNA, the CDR3 is TGCAGTGCTAGAGACGGACAGGGGCAGTACTTC. This translates into CSARDGQGQYF.

The gene calls are TRBV11-3 and TRBJ1-6; no definite D call. Per germline, CDR1 SGHNT and CDR2 YENEEA. V gave up 4 bases and J gave up 6 bases, with 10 bases separating them. The CDR3 loop spans 14 amino acids. The CDR3 coding sequence is TGTGCCAGCAGCTCGACACTTTCTAATTCACCCCTCCACTTT. Translation: CASSSTLSNSPLHF.

The genes are TRBV10-2 and TRBJ2-5, with D tentatively TRBD1 (6 bases). Trimming took 1 base from V and 5 from J, leaving 11 bases between them. CDR3 length equals 14 residues. Germline V gene sequence: CDR1 WSHSY, CDR2 SAAADI. The CDR3 nucleotides are TGCGCCAGCAGTGAGTGGGGGCTGAGGGAGACCCAGTACTTC. It specifies CASSEWGLRETQYF.

This clone was observed a few times. The gene calls are TRBV20-1 and TRBJ1-1; D is unclear. This CDR3 is built from 11 residues. V shed 5 bases and J shed 8 bases, with 12 bases lying between them. The germline gives CDR1 DFQATT, CDR2 SNEGSKA (reference sequence). This CDR3 is CSAPMRREAFF. The DNA of the CDR3 is TGCAGTGCTCCGATGAGACGGGAAGCTTTCTTT.

The V and J genes are TRBV9 and TRBJ2-7, with D unclear. V was cut by 3 bases and J by 6 bases, with 4 bases left in between. Germline V gives CDR1 SGDLS, CDR2 YYNGEE. The CDR3 extends over 10 amino acids. CDR3 region: CASSAPEQYF. The CDR3 nucleotides read TGTGCCAGCAGCGCCCCCGAGCAGTACTTC.

This clone has just a few counts. The V call is TRBV5-4, the J call TRBJ2-7; D not resolved. The V gene lost 0 bases and the J gene lost 0 bases, with 7 bases spanning the gap. CDR3 length equals 14 residues. Germline-derived CDR1 and CDR2 are SGHNT and YYREEE (reference sequence). The DNA for the CDR3 is TGTGCCAGCAGCTTGGGCGGACCCTCCTACGAGCAGTACTTC. This sequence encodes CASSLGGPSYEQYF.

This clone appeared once. This chain links TRBV5-1 with TRBJ2-1, with unresolved D. The CDR3 runs to 15 residues. Germline CDR1 reads SGHRS; CDR2 reads YFSETQ. The V end lost 0 bases, the J end lost 4 bases, and 11 bases lay between the germline ends. The CDR3: CASSLALLQYNEQFF. The CDR3 DNA reads TGCGCCAGCAGCTTGGCACTACTCCAATACAATGAGCAGTTCTTC.

V gene TRBV5-4 combines with J gene TRBJ2-5; a weak D match, TRBD2 (6 bases). The J call may be faulty, since TRBJ2-7 better matches the DNA end. The CDR3 has 12 amino acids. Germline V gene sequence: CDR1 SGHNT, CDR2 YYREEE (reference sequence). For the CDR3, the DNA is TGTGCCAGCAGCCAGGCGGGGTACGAGCAGTACTTC. Its protein product is CASSQAGYEQYF.

The chain couples TRBV7-9 to TRBJ1-1; D remains ambiguous. V lost 3 bases and J lost 2, with 16 bases in between. The V gene's germline CDR1 is SEHNR and CDR2 FQNEAQ (reference sequence). The CDR3 spans 16 residues. As DNA, the CDR3 is TGTGCCAGCAGCTTGGGTGCAGCAAAGTCTAACACTGAAGCTTTCTTT. As protein: CASSLGAAKSNTEAFF.

The chain combines TRBV18 with TRBJ2-7, with D possibly being TRBD1 (5 bases). CDR1 KGHSH and CDR2 LQKENI come from the germline V gene. The length of the CDR3 is 14 residues. Trimming left V 2 bases short and J 4 bases short, with 12 bases between. Written as DNA, the CDR3 is TGTGCCAGCTCACCAGGACATCTTATTTACGAGCAGTACTTC. Translation gives CASSPGHLIYEQYF.

The chain links TRBV7-2 to TRBJ2-5, with a weak D call TRBD2 (5 bases). V dropped 5 bases and J dropped 3 bases, with 16 bases sitting between them. The germline gives CDR1 SGHTA, CDR2 FQGNSA. The CDR3 has 15 residues. CDR3 sequence reads: CASSLPRTLEETQYF. As DNA, the CDR3 is TGTGCCAGCAGCCTCCCCCGGACTTTAGAAGAGACCCAGTACTTC.

The chain is built from TRBV5-1 and TRBJ2-1; 9 bases fit TRBD1. The CDR3 runs to 15 residues. V was pared by 2 bases and J by 9 bases, with 9 bases of the junction left unmatched. The germline CDR1 and CDR2 sequences are SGHRS and YFSETQ. The CDR3, as DNA: TGCGCCAGCAGCTTTGGGACAGGGAGGATAACTGAGCAGTTCTTC. Translating it yields CASSFGTGRITEQFF.

Notes on this clone: Within the sample, other DNA sequences also encode this same CDR3. V usage is TRBV18 and J usage is TRBJ2-7, with 9 bases matching TRBD1. From germline, CDR1 is KGHSH and CDR2 LQKENI. V gave up 2 bases and J gave up 1 base; unmatched junction bases: 3. The CDR3 is 15 amino acids. CDR3 residues: CASSPGTGLSYEQYF. For the CDR3, the DNA is TGTGCCAGCTCACCAGGGACAGGGCTTTCCTACGAGCAGTACTTC. Based on the CDR3 plus reference TRBV18 and TRBJ2-7, the full variable domain is NAGVMQNPRHLVRRRGQEARLRCSPMKGHSHVYWYRQLPEEGLKFMVYLQKENIIDESGMPKERFSAEFPKEGPSILRIQQVVRGDSAAYFCASSPGTGLSYEQYFGPGTRLTVT.

The V gene is TRBV5-4, the J gene TRBJ2-7; D might be TRBD2 (6 bases). The V end was cut by 4 bases, the J end by 0 bases, with 20 bases between. This CDR3 contains 17 residues. Looked up from germline, CDR1 is SGHNT and CDR2 is YYREEE (reference sequence). The CDR3: CASSPSGTSESSYEQYF. The CDR3 DNA reads TGTGCCAGCAGCCCCTCGGGGACTTCCGAAAGCTCCTACGAGCAGTACTTC.